The 19 T cell receptor beta chains below were found in one sample sequenced in a study of response to subunit inactivated influenza vaccine. TCRdb recomputed calls from the RT-PCR reads with MiXCR, one row per CDR3 protein. The top ten clones hold under 2.5% of a sample with about 520,000 distinct CDR3 sequences, about 25% of them seen once. Sequences were derived from CD4+ T cells sorted from PBMCs, sampled 4 to 6 days after vaccination. Receptor source: a man aged 45 to 65 who received an inactivated influenza vaccine.

The chain combines TRBV7-6 with TRBJ2-7; 9 nucleotides align to TRBD1. CDR3 length: 15 residues. Germline V CDR1 and CDR2: SGHVS, FNYEAQ. V gave up 1 base and J gave up 7 bases; unmatched junction bases: 8. The CDR3 region is CASSLGVGQGREQYF. CDR3 DNA: TGTGCCAGCAGCTTAGGGGTGGGACAGGGAAGAGAGCAGTACTTC. The full variable domain, rest sourced from reference TRBV7-6 and TRBJ2-7, is GAGVSQSPRYKVTKRGQDVALRCDPISGHVSLYWYRQALGQGPEFLTYFNYEAQQDKSGLPNDRFSAERPEGSISTLTIQRTEQRDSAMYRCASSLGVGQGREQYFGPGTRLTVT.

V gene TRBV3-1 combines with J gene TRBJ1-2; 7 nucleotides line up with TRBD1. The V segment lost 6 bases and the J segment 7 bases; nucleotides outside the gene matches: 11. Germline V gene data show CDR1 as LGHDT and CDR2 as YNNKEL (reference sequence). The CDR3 spans 14 residues. The CDR3 sequence: CASSPYSDRAGYTF. In nucleotides, the CDR3 is TGTGCCAGCAGTCCGTACTCTGACAGGGCTGGCTACACCTTC.

This clonotype was detected once. One end of the junction does not line up with germline, which may come from a read error. The chain combines TRBV5-1 with TRBJ2-5; possible D gene TRBD1, 6 bases. CDR1 and CDR2 from the germline V gene are SGHRS and YFSETQ. This CDR3 is built from 15 residues. For the CDR3, the DNA is TGCACCAGCACTCGAAGGGGACAACCTCAAGAGACCCAGTACTTC. Its translation is CTSTRRGQPQETQYF. Supplemented by reference TRBV5-1 and TRBJ2-5, the full variable domain reads KAGVTQTPRYLIKTRGQQVTLSCSPISGHRSVSWYQQTPGQGLQFLFEYFSETQRNKGNFPGRFSGRQFSNSRSEMNVSTLELGDSALYLCTSTRRGQPQETQYFGPGTRLLVL.

The V gene is TRBV4-3, the J gene TRBJ2-1; 10 bases map to TRBD1. The germline CDR1 and CDR2 sequences are LGHNA and YSLEER. This CDR3 region has 17 residues. V lost 3 bases to trimming and J lost 5 bases; unmatched junction nucleotides: 10. The CDR3 here is CASSHETTGTGDNEQFF. The CDR3 DNA reads TGCGCCAGCAGCCACGAAACAACCGGGACAGGGGACAATGAGCAGTTCTTC.

The genes are TRBV5-1 and TRBJ1-4; possible D gene TRBD1, 6 bases. CDR3 length: 15 amino acids. Germline V lookup: CDR1 SGHRS, CDR2 YFSETQ. V was clipped by 0 bases and J by 6 bases, with 12 bases between them. The CDR3 sequence is CASSLARAGDEKLFF. In DNA form, the CDR3 reads TGCGCCAGCAGCTTGGCCAGGGCAGGGGATGAAAAACTGTTTTTT.

V usage is TRBV7-9 and J usage is TRBJ2-3, with D unclear. This CDR3 is 15 amino acids long. V was trimmed by 5 bases and J by 1 base, leaving 13 bases between them. Germline values: CDR1 SEHNR, CDR2 FQNEAQ (reference sequence). The CDR3 region is CASSTRRPRTDTQYF. The CDR3 DNA sequence: TGTGCCAGCAGCACGCGGCGGCCACGCACAGATACGCAGTATTTT.

V usage is TRBV20-1 and J usage is TRBJ2-1; no definite D call. CDR3 length: 11 amino acids. Trimming left V 6 bases short and J 5 bases short, with 8 bases between. Germline V gives CDR1 DFQATT, CDR2 SNEGSKA (reference sequence). The CDR3 loop is CSATVHNEQFF. The CDR3 DNA follows: TGCAGTGCCACAGTACACAATGAGCAGTTCTTC.

This clonotype has only a few counts. V gene TRBV4-3 combines with J gene TRBJ2-1; weak D call: TRBD1 (7 bases). Germline CDR1 LGHNA, CDR2 YSLEER. Trimming removed 0 bases from V and 0 bases from J, with 15 bases in between. The CDR3 runs to 18 residues. The CDR3 DNA sequence: TGCGCCAGCAGCCAAGATCCGGCAGGGGGGAGCTCCTACAATGAGCAGTTCTTC. Protein product: CASSQDPAGGSSYNEQFF.

The genes are TRBV6-1 and TRBJ2-7; 8 bases are a match to TRBD2. Germline V gene sequence: CDR1 MNHNS, CDR2 SASEGT. The CDR3 covers 11 residues. CDR3 in DNA: TGTGCCAGCAGGGGACTAGACAGGACCAAAGTC. Residues: CASRGLDRTKV.

V gene TRBV4-3 combines with J gene TRBJ2-1; no clear D gene. V was pared by 0 bases and J by 6 bases, with 9 bases between. This CDR3 contains 14 residues. Germline V gives CDR1 LGHNA, CDR2 YSLEER. This CDR3 reads CASSQDLASNEQFF. Written as DNA, the CDR3 is TGCGCCAGCAGCCAAGACCTCGCAAGCAATGAGCAGTTCTTC.

This clonotype was seen more than once but under ten times. The chain uses TRBV6-5 and TRBJ2-1; 12 bases agree with TRBD1. The trim removed 3 bases at V and 9 bases at J, leaving 9 bases unmatched. Germline CDR1 and CDR2: MNHEY and SVGAGI. The CDR3 is made up of 16 amino acids. CDR3 in amino acids: CASSYSRDRGLSEQFF. In DNA, the CDR3 is TGTGCCAGCAGTTATTCCCGGGACAGGGGGCTGAGTGAGCAGTTCTTC.

This clonotype turned up a few times. This chain connects TRBV10-1 to TRBJ1-3; D is possibly TRBD1 (6 bases). Trimming took off 4 bases at V and 1 base at J, with 8 bases between the two ends. CDR3 size: 14 residues. The germline V gene encodes CDR1 WNHNN and CDR2 SYGVQD (reference sequence). CDR3 protein: CASSAGQSGNTIYF. DNA for the CDR3: TGCGCCAGCAGTGCGGGACAATCTGGAAACACCATATATTTT.

This clonotype was seen only a few times. The chain has TRBV4-2 and TRBJ2-1; TRBD2 aligns across 12 bases. The germline V gene encodes CDR1 LGHNA and CDR2 YNFKEQ. V shed 5 bases, J shed 5 bases, and the junction held 10 bases outside the gene matches. The CDR3 is made up of 17 amino acids. The CDR3 DNA sequence: TGTGCCAGCAGCTCCCGGACTAGCGGGAACAAGGACAATGAGCAGTTCTTC. It codes for CASSSRTSGNKDNEQFF.

The table lists this clonotype with a few counts. The chain uses TRBV7-2 and TRBJ2-2; D gene unclear. Trimming left V 0 bases short and J 5 bases short, with 7 bases between. Germline CDR1 and CDR2: SGHTA and FQGNSA. The CDR3 is 14 amino acids. CDR3 protein: CASSLARKTGELFF. The CDR3 bases are TGTGCCAGCAGCTTAGCGAGGAAGACCGGGGAGCTGTTTTTT.

The chain combines TRBV4-3 with TRBJ2-4, with D uncertain. The CDR3 length is 15 residues. V dropped 1 base and J dropped 3 bases, with 10 bases sitting between them. CDR1 and CDR2 (germline): LGHNA, YSLEER. Here the CDR3 reads CASSQGRLGKNIQYF. The CDR3 nucleotides are TGCGCCAGCAGCCAAGGTCGGTTGGGCAAAAACATTCAGTACTTC.

The V gene is TRBV29-1, the J gene TRBJ2-3; 15 positions agree with TRBD2. Trimming at V came to 6 bases and at J to 4 bases, leaving 5 bases not matched to a gene. Germline CDR1 SQVTM, CDR2 ANQGSEA. There are 15 residues in the CDR3. The CDR3 sequence: CSVWTSGGEADTQYF. CDR3 nucleotide sequence: TGCAGCGTCTGGACTAGCGGGGGGGAGGCAGATACGCAGTATTTT.

The chain couples TRBV4-2 to TRBJ2-3; 8 nucleotides agree with TRBD2. The CDR3 covers 16 residues. Germline CDR1 LGHNA, CDR2 YNFKEQ. V trimming: 1 base; J trimming: 1 base; junction bases outside the gene matches: 4. CDR3 DNA sequence: TGTGCCAGCAGCCAAGTTAGCGGGACACGCACAGATACGCAGTATTTT. The encoded protein is CASSQVSGTRTDTQYF.

This clonotype was detected only once. The chain uses TRBV10-3 and TRBJ2-6; TRBD1 matches at 7 bases. The CDR3 is 19 residues long. With V trimmed by 10 bases and J by 4 bases, 22 bases remained unmatched. CDR1 and CDR2 from the germline V gene are ENHRY and SYGVKD. The CDR3 nucleotides are TGTGCCACCCCGCTTGGACGGCGCAGGGGGAGTTCCGGGGCCAACGTCCTGACTTTC. Translated, it gives CATPLGRRRGSSGANVLTF.

V and J are TRBV28 and TRBJ2-1; TRBD2 matches at 10 bases. The CDR3 runs to 20 residues. Germline V gene sequence: CDR1 MDHEN, CDR2 SYDVKM. The ends lost 6 bases at V and 7 bases at J; junction bases unmatched: 24. The chain's CDR3 is CASRHSGLAGVFREINEQFF. For the CDR3, the DNA is TGTGCCAGCAGGCATTCGGGGCTAGCGGGAGTTTTTCGTGAAATTAATGAGCAGTTCTTC.